A selection of T cell receptor beta chains follows, all from one sample in a study of T cells in Graves' hyperthyroidism and ophthalmopathy. TCRdb re-called the multiplex PCR reads through MiXCR, storing one row per CDR3 protein. The data hold around 240,000 distinct CDR3 sequences, with about 14% observed a single time. The sample consisted of blood. These receptors came from a woman aged 40 to 50 with Graves' hyperthyroidism that later progressed to Graves' ophthalmopathy. Both conserved end residues are part of each CDR3. A D gene is named only where the DNA matches it firmly. A row's size may be missing; if present it is once, few, many or a size class.

>TRBV20-1|NA|NA|TRBJ2-5
TGCAGTGCTCCGGGGACACCTTTACAAGAGACCCAGTACTTC
CSAPGTPLQETQYF
>TRBV25-1|NA|many|TRBJ2-7
TGTGCCAGCAGTGCTCTAGCGAACCCGAAAGCCGCCGAGCAGTACTTC
CASSALANPKAAEQYF
>TRBV12-3/TRBV12-4|NA|many|TRBJ1-4
TGTGCCAGCAGTTTTAAGGAAAAACTGTTTTTT
CASSFKEKLFF
>TRBV18|NA|many|TRBJ2-5
TGTGCCAGCTCACCACTTAACGGAATGGAGACCCAGTACTTC
CASSPLNGMETQYF
>TRBV27|NA|many|TRBJ2-1
TGTGCCAGCAGTTCCCAGACTACCTCGGGATTCAATGGGCAGTTCTTC
CASSSQTTSGFNGQFF
>TRBV6-1|TRBD1|many|TRBJ2-2
TGTGCCAGCAGGACAGACAGGGGGACCACCGGGGAGCTGTTTTTT
CASRTDRGTTGELFF
>TRBV6-1|NA|many|TRBJ1-3
TGTGCCAGCAGCTGGGCCCCCTCTGGAAACACCATATATTTT
CASSWAPSGNTIYF
>TRBV6-1|NA|many|TRBJ1-3
TGTGCCAGCAGTGAATGGACTGTGGACACCATATATTTT
CASSEWTVDTIYF
>TRBV20-1|NA|many|TRBJ1-3
TGCAGTGCTAGAGATCTAGGGTCCGGAAACACCATATATTTT
CSARDLGSGNTIYF
>TRBV7-2|TRBD1|few|TRBJ1-3
TGTGCCAGCAGCCTCGGGGGGACAGTTGGAAACACCATATATTTT
CASSLGGTVGNTIYF
>TRBV9|NA|NA|TRBJ1-1
TGTGCCAGCAGCGTAGGACTTCTGAACACTGAAGCTTTCTTT
CASSVGLLNTEAFF
>TRBV20-1|TRBD1|few|TRBJ1-4
TGCAGTGCTAGAGATTGGCAGGGGGAGGAAAAACTGTTTTTT
CSARDWQGEEKLFF
>TRBV20-1|TRBD1|NA|TRBJ2-1
TGCAGTGCTGACAGGGGGAGGTCGAGGGATGAGCAGTTCTTC
CSADRGRSRDEQFF
>TRBV4-1|NA|many|TRBJ2-5
TGCGCCAGCAGCCAAGGCTCCCAAGAGACCCAGTACTTC
CASSQGSQETQYF
>TRBV3-1|NA|once|TRBJ2-7
TGTGCCAGCAGCCAAGGACCAACTTCCTACGAGCAGTACTTC
CASSQGPTSYEQYF
>TRBV6-1|NA|many|TRBJ1-4
TGTGCCAGCAGTGAAGTGGGACTTAATGAAAAACTGTTTTTT
CASSEVGLNEKLFF